The subject of this entry is one TCR beta chain. In the original processing: Estimation of nucleated cell counts relied on the amplification of reference gene primers. Assay: immunoSEQ multiplex PCR; the TCRdb copy retains only in-frame clones and omits some. V, J and clone size reflect that table, while D and trimming were determined from the DNA. This sample has approximately 75,000 clones; around 80% occur once, and the top ten carry about a fifth. This record belongs to a study of blood T cell repertoires in COVID-19. At the level of the study: COVID-19 samples collected from the United States, Italy and Spain covered acute and convalescent phases. T cells, B-cell-depleted T cells, or PBMCs supplied cDNA or gDNA.

CDR1 is MDHEN, CDR2 SYDVKM, per germline. The V and J ends lost 7 bases and 3 bases respectively, with 16 bases between them. CDR3 length equals 16 residues. Sample: peripheral blood. The source is a woman between 50 and 59 years old with acute or convalescent COVID-19. The V call is TRBV28, the J call TRBJ1-6, with a possible D match to TRBD1 (6 bases). DNA of the CDR3: TGTGCCAGCACCCCCTGGGGGGGCCTCTATAATTCACCCCTCCACTTT. Protein sequence: CASTPWGGLYNSPLHF.